This T cell receptor (beta chain) was identified during a study of shared clonotypes between healthy human individuals. Study outcomes and limitations: The donor pool, a small one, limited the genetic and exposure-history diversity represented. When naive CD4 clonotypes were compared across a handful of donors, 5% to 5.5% were shared.

Authors' analysis steps: Filtering differed because ImmunoSEQ produced junction-only sequences that carried no quality scores. The repertoire was sequenced with immunoSEQ multiplex PCR; TCRdb's copy has only in-frame clones and lacks some. That table furnishes V, J and clone size, whereas the DNA furnished D and trimming. The sample holds about 1.4 million clones, roughly 96% seen once. Points on this clone: What it recognizes is unknown.

The CDR3 loop spans 17 amino acids. V gave up 8 bases and J gave up 4 bases, with 24 bases separating them. The V gene's germline CDR1 is MNHEY and CDR2 SMNVEV (reference sequence). The receptor's source is a man in his thirties or forties in good health. Sample: naive CD4+ T cells sorted from blood. Subset specified: CD45RA+ positively selected. V gene TRBV27 combines with J gene TRBJ2-1; weak D call: TRBD2 (6 bases). CDR3: CASRRMVREAQYNEQFF. The CDR3 DNA is TGTGCCAGCCGGAGGATGGTAAGGGAGGCTCAATACAATGAGCAGTTCTTC.